Sequencing of this T cell receptor beta chain was carried out in a study of T cell repertoires in aging, cancer and after chemotherapy. A mixed TRB-A/B primer pool amplified rearranged TRB by multiplex touch-down PCR. One entry per CDR3 protein, called by TCRdb with MiXCR from the multiplex PCR reads. Of fewer than 9,500 distinct CDR3 sequences listed, 34% are singletons. Broader study findings: Loss of evenness, beyond lost richness, contributed to age-related TCR diversity decline in cancer patients. No conclusions about immunological memory after chemotherapy can be drawn from the repertoire data.

The template was genomic DNA from peripheral blood, not RNA. CDR1 SQVTM and CDR2 ANQGSEA come from the germline V gene. The CDR3 is made up of 12 amino acids. V lost 5 bases and J 4 bases, leaving 9 bases between the germline ends. By sample share, this clonotype is medium-sized (0.01 to 0.1%). Antigen unknown. The sequenced sample consisted of blood. The chain links TRBV29-1 to TRBJ1-3; a weak D match, TRBD1 (5 bases). The sequence derives from a human donor in good health. CDR3 amino acids: CSVRQSGNTIYF. The CDR3 nucleotides are TGCAGCGTTAGACAGTCCGGAAACACCATATATTTT.